These 23 T cell receptor beta chains originate from one sample sequenced in a study of spatial heterogeneity in lung cancer. Whole-study results and caveats: It was found that expanded intratumoral alpha and beta TCR counts tracked tumor mutation counts.

Antigens for these TCRs are unknown. TCRdb ran MiXCR on the 5' RACE reads and lists one entry per CDR3 protein. Here the sample spans roughly 10,000 distinct CDR3 sequences, approximately 8% being singletons. The time point: sample taken at primary tumor resection. The sample was lung tumor tissue, taken at surgery. The receptors stem from a male donor with early-stage non-small cell lung cancer.

This clonotype has a count of ten or more. The J gene is TRBJ2-2, the V gene TRBV19; D remains unclear. CDR3 length: 15 residues. V was trimmed by 9 bases and J by 4 bases, leaving 18 bases between them. Germline-derived CDR1 and CDR2 are LNHDA and SQIVND (reference sequence). In nucleotides, the CDR3 is TGTGCCAGCGACGAATCGGCCACGGGCACCGGGGAGCTGTTTTTT. It is translated as CASDESATGTGELFF.

This clonotype was picked up many times. The chain links TRBV21-1 to TRBJ2-7. TRBV21-1 is flagged as a pseudogene. This CDR3 has 15 amino acids. This CDR3 reads CASSGVGVRSYEQYF. The CDR3 DNA is TGTGCCAGCAGCGGCGTTGGGGTACGGTCCTACGAGCAGTACTTC.

This clonotype was recorded many times. The CDR3 spells CASELGDTQYF. The CDR3 coding sequence is TGTGCCAGCGAGTTAGGGGATACGCAGTATTTT. V gene TRBV6-1 combines with J gene TRBJ2-3, with D unresolved. Trimming shortened V by 8 bases and J by 6 bases, and 9 bases separated the two germline ends. Germline V CDR1 and CDR2: MNHNS, SASEGT. The CDR3 length is 11 residues.

This clonotype was counted many times. The chain uses TRBV23-1 and TRBJ2-3; TRBD2 might be the D (5 bases). TRBV23-1 is an ORF for which the function is uncertain. V lost 2 bases and J lost 10, with 19 bases in between. CDR3 length equals 15 residues. Here the CDR3 DNA reads TGCGCCAGCAGTCAACCCCGGGGTTTTGTGGTTGCGCAGTATTTT. Amino acid sequence: CASSQPRGFVVAQYF.

The table lists this clonotype with many counts. The chain is built from TRBV5-1 and TRBJ2-3; 8 bases line up with TRBD2. Germline V gene lookup returns CDR1 SGHRS and CDR2 YFSETQ. Trimming took 4 bases from V and 4 from J; bases not matched to a gene: 8. This CDR3 region has 15 residues. CDR3 in DNA: TGCGCCAGCAGCCCTCAGGGAGCGGGAGCAGATACGCAGTATTTT. Encoded protein: CASSPQGAGADTQYF. The full variable domain, its missing parts supplied by reference TRBV5-1 and TRBJ2-3, is KAGVTQTPRYLIKTRGQQVTLSCSPISGHRSVSWYQQTPGQGLQFLFEYFSETQRNKGNFPGRFSGRQFSNSRSEMNVSTLELGDSALYLCASSPQGAGADTQYFGPGTRLTVL.

This clonotype occurred many times. The chain recombines TRBV27 with TRBJ2-2; a possible D gene is TRBD2 (6 bases). Trimming pared 1 base from V and 5 bases from J, leaving 11 bases between. Germline CDR1 is MNHEY and CDR2 is SMNVEV (reference sequence). The CDR3 sequence is 15 residues long. Here the CDR3 reads CASSLFGRVTGELFF. CDR3 bases: TGTGCCAGCAGTTTATTCGGGAGAGTAACCGGGGAGCTGTTTTTT.

This clonotype was counted many times. The chain is built from TRBV7-8 and TRBJ2-3; TRBD2 matches at 10 bases. The V segment lost 5 bases and the J segment 6 bases; nucleotides outside the gene matches: 11. From germline, CDR1 is SGHVS and CDR2 FQNEAQ. This CDR3 contains 16 residues. CDR3 nucleotides: TGTGCCAGCAGCACCCCGCGACTAGCGGGTTTCGATACGCAGTATTTT. Its translation: CASSTPRLAGFDTQYF. Full variable domain (rest looked up from reference TRBV7-8 and TRBJ2-3): GAGVSQSPRYKVAKRGQDVALRCDPISGHVSLFWYQQALGQGPEFLTYFQNEAQLDKSGLPSDRFFAERPEGSVSTLKIQRTQQEDSAVYLCASSTPRLAGFDTQYFGPGTRLTVL.

This clonotype has a count of ten or more. J is TRBJ2-1 and V is TRBV29-1, with D perhaps matching TRBD2 (5 bases). The germline V gene has CDR1 SQVTM and CDR2 ANQGSEA. Trimming removed 4 bases at V and 4 bases at J, with 14 bases between. The length of the CDR3 is 14 residues. This chain's CDR3 is CSVVAGNGYNEQFF. In nucleotides, the CDR3 is TGCAGCGTTGTAGCCGGGAACGGATACAATGAGCAGTTCTTC.

This clonotype was seen repeatedly, ten times or more. This chain joins TRBV20-1 and TRBJ2-7; a weak D match, TRBD1 (6 bases). Germline loops: CDR1 DFQATT, CDR2 SNEGSKA (reference sequence). The CDR3 is made up of 13 amino acids. V was cut by 1 base and J by 2 bases, with 9 bases left in between. CDR3 nucleotide sequence: TGCAGTGCTAGAGGGGGACAAGCCTACGAGCAGTACTTC. Protein: CSARGGQAYEQYF.

This clonotype was counted at least ten times. This chain joins TRBV10-3 and TRBJ2-2; D unresolved. The CDR3 spans 13 residues. Germline lookup yields CDR1 ENHRY and CDR2 SYGVKD. V lost 5 bases and J 5 bases, leaving 9 bases between the germline ends. CDR3 sequence: CAISRPSTGELFF. The CDR3 region has the DNA TGTGCCATCAGTCGGCCCTCAACCGGGGAGCTGTTTTTT.

This clonotype was seen at least ten times. The chain is built from TRBV5-6 and TRBJ2-3; TRBD2 matches 10 bases. The ends lost 4 bases at V and 4 bases at J; junction bases unmatched: 15. The CDR3 length is 18 residues. Germline CDR1 SGHDT, CDR2 YYEEEE. CDR3 nucleotide sequence: TGTGCCAGCAGCCCCGGCGGTCCAGCGGGGGGGGGCGCAGATACGCAGTATTTT. This gives the protein CASSPGGPAGGGADTQYF.

This clonotype is classed as medium-sized. The chain joins TRBV10-3 to TRBJ2-3; D is perhaps TRBD2 (6 bases). Germline V gene sequence: CDR1 ENHRY, CDR2 SYGVKD. CDR3 length: 14 residues. V lost 11 bases and J lost 1, with 16 bases in between. The CDR3 is CAAASSARTDTQYF. The CDR3, as DNA: TGTGCCGCCGCTTCTAGCGCCCGCACAGATACGCAGTATTTT.

This clonotype is labeled as medium-sized. The rearrangement joins TRBV7-6 to TRBJ2-5; D is tentatively TRBD1 or TRBD2 (5 bases each). Germline V gives CDR1 SGHVS, CDR2 FNYEAQ. The germline V and J ends were trimmed by 8 bases and 1 base, with 14 bases remaining between them. The CDR3 sequence is 14 residues long. In nucleotides, the CDR3 is TGTGCCAGCGGTGGGGGTTTCGGCCAAGAGACCCAGTACTTC. Amino acids: CASGGGFGQETQYF.

This clonotype was observed a handful of times. V is TRBV7-2 and J is TRBJ1-2; D uncertain. Germline-derived CDR1 and CDR2 are SGHTA and FQGNSA. The V and J ends lost 2 bases and 5 bases respectively, with 12 bases between them. This CDR3 is built from 14 residues. The CDR3 protein is CASSLFGTVYGYTF. The CDR3, as DNA: TGTGCCAGCAGCTTATTCGGAACCGTTTATGGCTACACCTTC.

The table lists this clonotype with many counts. The chain has TRBV30 and TRBJ1-3; no clear D gene. Per germline, CDR1 GTSNPN and CDR2 SVGIG (reference sequence). The CDR3 is 13 residues long. The V gene lost 5 bases and the J gene lost 2 bases, with 10 bases spanning the gap. As DNA, the CDR3 is TGTGCCTGGGACATAGAAACTGGAAACACCATATATTTT. This encodes CAWDIETGNTIYF.

This clonotype has ten or more counts. V gene TRBV10-2 combines with J gene TRBJ2-3; D gene unclear. From germline, CDR1 is WSHSY and CDR2 SAAADI. V was pared by 2 bases and J by 14 bases, with 11 bases between. This CDR3 is built from 11 residues. The CDR3: CASSEELLRYF. In DNA form, the CDR3 reads TGCGCCAGCAGTGAGGAATTGTTGCGGTATTTT.

This rearrangement joins TRBV6-5 to TRBJ2-7; TRBD1 might be the D (5 bases). The CDR3 is made up of 14 amino acids. Per germline, CDR1 MNHEY and CDR2 SVGAGI. Trimming removed 5 bases from V and 0 bases from J, with 11 bases in between. The CDR3 here is CASSKDTVSYEQYF. Here the CDR3 DNA reads TGTGCCAGCAGTAAGGACACGGTCTCCTACGAGCAGTACTTC.

The table lists this clonotype with many counts. Here the CDR3 omits its conserved ending phenylalanine or tryptophan, so a read error is the likely source. The DNA is left out, because the CDR3 cannot be placed on it with certainty; the CDR3 is given as TCRdb lists it. The chain is built from TRBV29-1 and TRBJ2-1; no check of the table's D call, TRBD2, against the DNA was made. The CDR3 is 12 residues long, counting both termini. Germline-derived CDR1 and CDR2 are SQVTM and ANQGSEA. CDR3 region: CSVEDGRGALRP.

This clonotype was recorded at least ten times. CDR3 DNA: TGTGCCAGCAGTGACTATCCTGGTCAGCCCCAGCATTTT. This encodes CASSDYPGQPQHF. This rearrangement joins TRBV6-4 to TRBJ1-5; D is unclear. The germline gives CDR1 MRHNA, CDR2 SNTAGT. The CDR3 contains 13 residues. V was pared by 1 base and J by 6 bases, with 7 bases between.

The chain combines TRBV7-2 with TRBJ2-1; no clear D gene. The CDR3 covers 15 residues. The germline V gene has CDR1 SGHTA and CDR2 FQGNSA. V was shortened by 5 bases and J by 6 bases, with 17 bases between the two germline ends. CDR3 in amino acids: CASSVLKSLGNEQFF. CDR3 nucleotides: TGTGCCAGCAGCGTACTAAAGTCCTTGGGCAATGAGCAGTTCTTC.

This clonotype occurred many times. The V and J genes are TRBV29-1 and TRBJ2-7; D could derive from TRBD1 or TRBD2 (6 bases each). V gave up 5 bases and J gave up 5 bases, with 16 bases separating them. Germline V CDR1 and CDR2: SQVTM, ANQGSEA. CDR3 length: 13 residues. CDR3 coding DNA: TGCAGCGTTTCCGGGCCCGGGGGCCACGAGCAGTACTTC. The encoded protein is CSVSGPGGHEQYF.

By frequency in the sample, this clonotype is medium-sized. CDR3 DNA: TGTGCCAGCAGCAGAGATCACAATCAGCCCCAGCATTTT. Its translation: CASSRDHNQPQHF. The chain recombines TRBV7-2 with TRBJ1-5; D is uncertain. This CDR3 region has 13 residues. Germline V gene data show CDR1 as SGHTA and CDR2 as FQGNSA. With 5 bases removed from V and 3 bases from J, the gap between germline ends came to 8 bases. Based on the CDR3 plus reference TRBV7-2 and TRBJ1-5, the full variable domain is GAGVSQSPSNKVTEKGKDVELRCDPISGHTALYWYRQSLGQGLEFLIYFQGNSAPDKSGLPSDRFSAERTGGSVSTLTIQRTQQEDSAVYLCASSRDHNQPQHFGDGTRLSIL.

This clonotype was seen at least ten times. The chain uses TRBV12-3 or TRBV12-4 and TRBJ1-5, with no clear D. Trimming cost V 1 base and J 3 bases, with 13 bases left between them. The CDR3 loop spans 16 amino acids. In nucleotides, the CDR3 is TGTGCCAGCAGTTTAGGAACGAAGGGTGCCAATCAGCCCCAGCATTTT. It yields the protein CASSLGTKGANQPQHF.